This T cell receptor beta chain is from a study of blood T cells in healthy people across ages. Whole-study findings and limits: The study regarded diversity estimates from one million T cells as underestimates. Older age coincided with a roughly linear decline in TCR beta diversity per million T cells.

As to this clonotype: Its antigen remains unknown.

The CDR3 extends over 15 amino acids. Germline V gene sequence: CDR1 SGHTA, CDR2 FQGNSA. V lost 0 bases and J 7 bases, leaving 16 bases between the germline ends. A second about 7 to 12 cycle PCR used barcoded and J-beta primers. TCRdb passed the 5' RACE reads through MiXCR, listing each CDR3 protein once. The table records about 1.7 million distinct CDR3 sequences, roughly 27% of them present only once. The V and J genes are TRBV7-2 and TRBJ2-7; no clear D gene. The source of this sequence is a woman aged 30 to 39 in good health. The source material was blood. The CDR3: CASSLAYSPPTEQYF. In DNA form, the CDR3 reads TGTGCCAGCAGCTTAGCGTACAGTCCACCGACAGAGCAGTACTTC.